Given below is one T cell receptor beta chain in context. The target antigen is unknown. Trimming cost V 1 base and J 2 bases; bases outside gene matches: 6. Germline CDR1 SGHRS, CDR2 YFSETQ. The CDR3 is 16 residues long. This specimen comes from a study of vaccination and CD4 T cells after COVID-19. Study-wide background: As control conditions, cultures were given either a CEFX pool serving as positive control, an HIV-1 Nef pool, or no peptide at all.

With the Oncomine TCR Beta short-read assay, DNA from cultured CD4+ T cells was sequenced. Cultured CD4+ T cells yielded the extracted genomic DNA. A single record per CDR3 protein comes from TCRdb applying MiXCR to the PCR reads. The data contain about 20,000 distinct CDR3 sequences, about 66% of them singletons. Treatment indicated: approximately 9-day PBMC culture with coronavirus spike peptide pools or control peptides (ViraFEST assay). TCR sequencing followed the expansion of antigen-specific T cells with peptide pools in ViraFEST. The PCR-positive dates, March through December 2020, came before the US Alpha, Beta and Delta variants.

The sample consisted of CD4+ T cells from blood, cultured in vitro. The clonotype comes from a human donor who had recovered from COVID-19. The chain couples TRBV5-1 to TRBJ2-3, with TRBD2 matching 8 bases. The DNA for the CDR3 is TGCGCCAGCAGCTTGATGGTAGCGGGGATCACAGATACGCAGTATTTT. This encodes CASSLMVAGITDTQYF.